Below are 14 T cell receptor beta chains sequenced from a single sample in a study of T cell changes during pregnancy in multiple sclerosis (dated by TCRdb to the late 2010s). Library construction relied on the immunoSEQ multiplex PCR assay. TCRdb provides this immuneACCESS table in a form limited to in-frame rearrangements. Some clones are lacking; in checked studies, under half of them reflect an unresolved V gene, and why the rest are absent is not known. Recorded for this sample are about 36,000 clones; about 92% of them occurred a single time. 0.41% of the sample goes to the ten largest clones. Material: CD4+ T cells from peripheral blood mononuclear cells, obtained in the first trimester of pregnancy. All receptors derive from a female donor with multiple sclerosis, enrolled in a pregnancy study.

This chain connects TRBV6-6 to TRBJ1-5, with D hard to call. V was pared by 6 bases and J by 0 bases, with 12 bases between. The CDR3 covers 15 residues. CDR1 and CDR2 (germline): MNHNY, SVGAGI (reference sequence). CDR3 nucleotides: TGTGCCAGCAGCCAGCTCGGGGATAGCAATCAGCCCCAGCATTTT. Translation: CASSQLGDSNQPQHF.

V is TRBV5-5 and J is TRBJ1-1; the D gene is possibly TRBD1 (5 bases). V dropped 0 bases and J dropped 4 bases, with 16 bases sitting between them. Germline V lookup: CDR1 SGHKS, CDR2 YYEKEE (reference sequence). CDR3 length equals 16 residues. CDR3 bases: TGTGCCAGCAGCTTGGGGTTGATAGGAGGGGTCACTGAAGCTTTCTTT. Translated, it gives CASSLGLIGGVTEAFF.

This clone was seen only once. The chain couples TRBV11-3 to TRBJ2-3; TRBD1 might be the D (5 bases). The CDR3 runs 13 residues. Deletions cut 5 bases from V and 7 bases from J, with 13 bases between. Germline loops: CDR1 SGHNT, CDR2 YENEEA. This CDR3 reads CASSLKRGHTQYF. Here the CDR3 DNA reads TGTGCCAGCAGCCTCAAAAGGGGCCATACGCAGTATTTT.

This sequence joins TRBV19 and TRBJ2-1; TRBD1 might be the D (5 bases). CDR1 and CDR2 (germline): LNHDA, SQIVND (reference sequence). V was pared by 1 base and J by 4 bases, with 11 bases between. The CDR3 consists of 15 residues. CDR3 in amino acids: CASSIGGLGYNEQFF. Written as DNA, the CDR3 is TGTGCCAGTAGTATAGGGGGCCTTGGGTACAATGAGCAGTTCTTC.

The chain recombines TRBV15 with TRBJ1-4, with 8 bases identical to TRBD1. Germline CDR1 LNHNV, CDR2 YYDKDF (reference sequence). This CDR3 spans 14 amino acids. J lost 8 bases, V lost 10 bases, and 12 bases had no gene match. CDR3: CAIQNQGAGEKLFF. The CDR3 DNA follows: TGTGCCATACAGAACCAGGGGGCTGGAGAAAAACTGTTTTTT.

The sample holds one count of this clone. The same CDR3 is also encoded by other DNA sequences in this sample. This chain connects TRBV11-2 to TRBJ1-2, with D tentatively TRBD1 (6 bases). The CDR3 runs 12 residues. Trimming left V 5 bases short and J 6 bases short, with 10 bases between. Germline CDR1 SGHAT, CDR2 FQNNGV. The CDR3 DNA follows: TGTGCCAGCAGCCTCCAGGGGAATGGCTACACCTTC. Residues: CASSLQGNGYTF.

This clone turned up a few times. This rearrangement joins TRBV29-1 to TRBJ1-1; 8 positions match TRBD1. The CDR3 runs 14 residues. Trimming cost V 5 bases and J 4 bases; bases outside gene matches: 9. Germline assignment: CDR1 SQVTM and CDR2 ANQGSEA. The DNA of the CDR3 is TGCAGCGTTCTCATGGGGACAGGAGGCACTGAAGCTTTCTTT. Translating gives CSVLMGTGGTEAFF.

The rearrangement links TRBV4-3 to TRBJ2-3; TRBD2 aligns across 8 bases. The CDR3 loop spans 16 amino acids. Trimming at V came to 1 base and at J to 3 bases, leaving 6 bases not matched to a gene. Germline V CDR1 and CDR2: LGHNA, YSLEER. The CDR3 region is CASSQGGVAGTDTQYF. CDR3 bases: TGCGCCAGCAGCCAAGGCGGGGTAGCGGGGACAGATACGCAGTATTTT.

The gene calls are TRBV5-1 and TRBJ1-1; D unclear. Trimming removed 4 bases at V and 5 bases at J, with 15 bases between. The CDR3 loop spans 14 amino acids. Per germline, CDR1 SGHRS and CDR2 YFSETQ. CDR3 DNA: TGCGCCAGCAGCCCTTCCGGTTGGGCTACTGAAGCTTTCTTT. Protein: CASSPSGWATEAFF.

CDR3 nucleotides: TGTGCCAGCAGTGAGGCTAGCGGCACAGATACGCAGTATTTT. Its translation: CASSEASGTDTQYF. The chain is built from TRBV2 and TRBJ2-3; tentative D call: TRBD2 (6 bases). Germline CDR1 and CDR2: SNHLY and FYNNEI. V shed 3 bases and J shed 1 base, with 8 bases lying between them. The CDR3 extends over 14 amino acids.

The rearrangement links TRBV7-2 to TRBJ2-7; TRBD1 is a possible D gene (6 bases). V gave up 5 bases and J gave up 10 bases, with 18 bases separating them. There are 13 residues in the CDR3. Per germline, CDR1 SGHTA and CDR2 FQGNSA. CDR3 region: CASSTPDSRAQYF. Written as DNA, the CDR3 is TGTGCCAGCAGCACGCCGGACAGCCGGGCCCAGTACTTC.

In this sample, this clone turned up once. The chain combines TRBV30 with TRBJ2-6; D unresolved. This CDR3 has 13 residues. Germline-derived CDR1 and CDR2 are GTSNPN and SVGIG (reference sequence). V was trimmed by 7 bases and J by 1 base, leaving 8 bases between them. The CDR3 reads CASGLSGANVLTF. CDR3 DNA sequence: TGTGCCTCGGGTCTTTCTGGGGCCAACGTCCTGACTTTC.

The chain's CDR3 is CASSELLGAGREQYF. Written as DNA, the CDR3 is TGTGCCAGCAGTGAACTCTTAGGGGCAGGACGCGAGCAGTACTTC. The chain carries TRBV25-1 and TRBJ2-7; maybe TRBD1 (5 bases). V lost 2 bases, J lost 6 bases, and 17 bases lay in between. This CDR3 has 15 residues. From germline, CDR1 is MGHDK and CDR2 SYGVNS.

Only one count was recorded for this clone. The rearrangement joins TRBV5-1 to TRBJ2-1, with D perhaps TRBD2 (5 bases). Germline loops: CDR1 SGHRS, CDR2 YFSETQ. This CDR3 is 15 amino acids long. Trimming shortened V by 0 bases and J by 0 bases, and 7 bases separated the two germline ends. In nucleotides, the CDR3 is TGCGCCAGCAGCTTGGCGGGGAGCTCCTACAATGAGCAGTTCTTC. Residues: CASSLAGSSYNEQFF.